The 23 T cell receptor beta chains given below trace back to one sample, sequenced in a study of control samples from healthy donors and cancer patients. The assay was immunoSEQ multiplex PCR, and TCRdb's table has in-frame clones only and misses some. The table lists around 130,000 clones, 88% of them singletons. Sequencing was done on a sample of blood. Source of these receptors: a man aged 45-65 years in good health.

The genes are TRBV5-1 and TRBJ2-2; D gene unclear. V was trimmed by 2 bases and J by 1 base, leaving 6 bases between them. The CDR3 covers 14 residues. Germline V gene data show CDR1 as SGHRS and CDR2 as YFSETQ. CDR3 DNA sequence: TGCGCCAGCAGCTTTTCAGGGAACACCGGGGAGCTGTTTTTT. Encoded protein: CASSFSGNTGELFF.

J is TRBJ2-1 and V is TRBV5-1; D might be TRBD1 (6 bases). Germline V gene sequence: CDR1 SGHRS, CDR2 YFSETQ. The ends were cut back, 4 bases at V and 9 bases at J, with 11 bases in the middle. The CDR3 extends over 12 amino acids. The CDR3 DNA reads TGCGCCAGCAGCCCGGCCAGGGGTGAGCAGTTCTTC. It codes for CASSPARGEQFF.

This clone was seen more than once but under ten times. The CDR3 nucleotides are TGTGCCAGCAAGGGTGGTGGGAACACCGGGGAGCTGTTTTTT. Protein product: CASKGGGNTGELFF. The chain has TRBV6-5 and TRBJ2-2; D is undetermined. The V gene lost 7 bases and the J gene lost 1 base, with 10 bases spanning the gap. The CDR3 covers 14 residues. CDR1 and CDR2 (germline): MNHEY, SVGAGI.

V usage is TRBV19 and J usage is TRBJ2-1; unclear D gene. This CDR3 spans 11 amino acids. V was shortened by 5 bases and J by 9 bases, with 8 bases between the two germline ends. Germline CDR1 reads LNHDA; CDR2 reads SQIVND (reference sequence). CDR3 protein: CASSVDGEQFF. The CDR3 bases are TGTGCCAGTAGTGTGGATGGTGAGCAGTTCTTC.

The chain links TRBV30 to TRBJ1-1; the D gene is possibly TRBD1 (6 bases). Trimming shortened V by 0 bases and J by 0 bases, and 11 bases separated the two germline ends. The CDR3 spans 15 residues. CDR1 is GTSNPN, CDR2 SVGIG, per germline (reference sequence). The CDR3 DNA is TGTGCCTGGAGTGTACAGGGTGGCCTGAACACTGAAGCTTTCTTT. It encodes CAWSVQGGLNTEAFF.

The gene calls are TRBV19 and TRBJ2-3; possibly TRBD1 or TRBD2 for D (5 bases each). Trimming shortened V by 10 bases and J by 0 bases, and 8 bases separated the two germline ends. The length of the CDR3 is 12 residues. Germline CDR1 is LNHDA and CDR2 is SQIVND (reference sequence). CDR3 DNA sequence: TGTGCCACCGGGGCTAGCACAGATACGCAGTATTTT. Its protein product is CATGASTDTQYF. The variable domain in full, with the rest retrieved from reference TRBV19 and TRBJ2-3, is DGGITQSPKYLFRKEGQNVTLSCEQNLNHDAMYWYRQDPGQGLRLIYYSQIVNDFQKGDIAEGYSVSREKKESFPLTVTSAQKNPTAFYLCATGASTDTQYFGPGTRLTVL.

This chain connects TRBV30 to TRBJ1-2, with D perhaps matching TRBD1 (5 bases). V was shortened by 3 bases and J by 7 bases, with 9 bases between the two germline ends. The germline CDR1 and CDR2 sequences are GTSNPN and SVGIG (reference sequence). There are 11 residues in the CDR3. The CDR3 DNA reads TGTGCCTGGAGAGGAGGGGTTGGCTACACCTTC. This gives the protein CAWRGGVGYTF.

Note on this clone: Since a far larger clone is one base different, this is likely a read error. The chain combines TRBV27 with TRBJ2-7; TRBD1 matches at 8 bases. The V segment lost 3 bases and the J segment 2 bases; nucleotides outside the gene matches: 0. Germline V lookup: CDR1 MNHEY, CDR2 SMNVEV (reference sequence). The CDR3 runs to 13 residues. In DNA, the CDR3 is TGTGCCAGCAGTTTGACAGGGGCCTACGAGCAGTACTTC. Its protein product is CASSLTGAYEQYF.

This chain connects TRBV5-1 to TRBJ1-1; D is perhaps TRBD1 (6 bases). This CDR3 is 13 amino acids long. Between the trimmed V and J ends, which lost 3 bases and 5 bases, there was a span of 11 bases. CDR1 SGHRS and CDR2 YFSETQ come from the germline V gene. The CDR3 bases are TGCGCCAGCAGCTCTACAGGGTATACTGAAGCTTTCTTT. Its protein is CASSSTGYTEAFF.

The rearrangement joins TRBV6-5 to TRBJ1-1, with D possibly being TRBD1 (5 bases). The CDR3 extends over 16 amino acids. In germline, CDR1 is MNHEY, CDR2 SVGAGI. V was pared by 0 bases and J by 3 bases, with 14 bases between. The DNA of the CDR3 is TGTGCCAGCAGTTACTCGTACAGGCCCGTGGACACTGAAGCTTTCTTT. Its translation is CASSYSYRPVDTEAFF.

The chain joins TRBV5-1 to TRBJ2-7, with D maybe TRBD1 (6 bases). Trimming took 4 bases from V and 0 from J, leaving 26 bases between them. This CDR3 contains 19 residues. Germline V gives CDR1 SGHRS, CDR2 YFSETQ. CDR3 sequence reads: CASSPSQRSGVINSYEQYF. The CDR3, as DNA: TGCGCCAGCAGCCCGTCACAACGCTCAGGGGTTATAAACTCCTACGAGCAGTACTTC.

V and J are TRBV7-2 and TRBJ2-5, with 7 positions matching TRBD2. The CDR3 has 14 amino acids. Germline V gene data show CDR1 as SGHTA and CDR2 as FQGNSA. With 6 bases clipped from V and 0 bases from J, the junction kept 4 bases outside the gene matches. CDR3 region: CASRYSGYQETQYF. The CDR3 nucleotides read TGTGCCAGCAGGTATAGCGGGTACCAAGAGACCCAGTACTTC. Using reference TRBV7-2 and TRBJ2-5 for the parts outside the CDR3, the full variable domain is GAGVSQSPSNKVTEKGKDVELRCDPISGHTALYWYRQSLGQGLEFLIYFQGNSAPDKSGLPSDRFSAERTGGSVSTLTIQRTQQEDSAVYLCASRYSGYQETQYFGPGTRLLVL.

The chain carries TRBV28 and TRBJ2-3, with D uncertain. Trimming pared 5 bases from V and 0 bases from J, leaving 6 bases between. Looked up from germline, CDR1 is MDHEN and CDR2 is SYDVKM. The CDR3 contains 13 residues. Here the CDR3 reads CASSIHSTDTQYF. DNA for the CDR3: TGTGCCAGCAGTATCCATAGCACAGATACGCAGTATTTT. The whole variable domain, filled in from reference TRBV28 and TRBJ2-3, reads DVKVTQSSRYLVKRTGEKVFLECVQDMDHENMFWYRQDPGLGLRLIYFSYDVKMKEKGDIPEGYSVSREKKERFSLILESASTNQTSMYLCASSIHSTDTQYFGPGTRLTVL.

The J gene is TRBJ1-1, the V gene TRBV11-3; TRBD1 aligns across 9 bases. The CDR3 is 15 amino acids. Germline V gene data show CDR1 as SGHNT and CDR2 as YENEEA. Trimming at V came to 5 bases and at J to 1 base, leaving 5 bases not matched to a gene. CDR3 protein: CASSKGQGSNTEAFF. The CDR3 coding sequence is TGTGCCAGCAGCAAGGGACAGGGATCGAACACTGAAGCTTTCTTT.

This rearrangement joins TRBV18 to TRBJ2-5, with D uncertain. Germline loops: CDR1 KGHSH, CDR2 LQKENI. Trimming left V 1 base short and J 0 bases short, with 6 bases between. This CDR3 comprises 14 residues. Written as DNA, the CDR3 is TGTGCCAGCTCACCACTCCAAAACCAAGAGACCCAGTACTTC. Amino acid sequence: CASSPLQNQETQYF. The full variable domain, rest sourced from reference TRBV18 and TRBJ2-5, is NAGVMQNPRHLVRRRGQEARLRCSPMKGHSHVYWYRQLPEEGLKFMVYLQKENIIDESGMPKERFSAEFPKEGPSILRIQQVVRGDSAAYFCASSPLQNQETQYFGPGTRLLVL.

In DNA, the CDR3 is TGTGCCAGCTCACCCGGGACAGGGCGTTGGAATGAGCAGTTCTTC. Protein product: CASSPGTGRWNEQFF. The chain recombines TRBV18 with TRBJ2-1; 9 bases align to TRBD1. CDR3 length: 15 residues. J lost 7 bases, V lost 3 bases, and 7 bases had no gene match. Germline V CDR1 and CDR2: KGHSH, LQKENI.

The chain has TRBV5-5 and TRBJ2-1; D possibly corresponds to TRBD1 (6 bases). CDR3 size: 16 residues. Trimming removed 0 bases at V and 2 bases at J, with 12 bases between. Germline V gives CDR1 SGHKS, CDR2 YYEKEE (reference sequence). The CDR3 DNA follows: TGTGCCAGCAGCTTGGCCGGGACACTTACCTACAATGAGCAGTTCTTC. Its translation: CASSLAGTLTYNEQFF.

The chain is built from TRBV29-1 and TRBJ2-7; D is ambiguous. This CDR3 is 12 amino acids long. V was trimmed by 0 bases and J by 0 bases, leaving 3 bases between them. CDR1 is SQVTM, CDR2 ANQGSEA, per germline. CDR3 bases: TGCAGCGTTGAAGATAGCTCCTACGAGCAGTACTTC. Protein product: CSVEDSSYEQYF.

DNA of the CDR3: TGTGCCAGCAGCTTAGGGGGACTAGCGGCTCCCTACGAGCAGTACTTC. Translating gives CASSLGGLAAPYEQYF. The chain combines TRBV7-2 with TRBJ2-7, with 11 positions matching TRBD2. V shed 1 base, J shed 2 bases, and the junction held 4 bases outside the gene matches. The CDR3 loop spans 16 amino acids. The germline gives CDR1 SGHTA, CDR2 FQGNSA.

CDR3 DNA sequence: TGTGCCTGGACCCCGAGGGGTCTTTCCAATGAGCAGTTCTTC. Encoded protein: CAWTPRGLSNEQFF. The genes are TRBV30 and TRBJ2-1, with D tentatively TRBD1 or TRBD2 (5 bases each). This CDR3 contains 14 residues. Germline V gene lookup returns CDR1 GTSNPN and CDR2 SVGIG (reference sequence). Deletions cut 4 bases from V and 6 bases from J, with 16 bases between.

This clone was detected a few times. The chain links TRBV27 to TRBJ1-2; no clear D gene. The CDR3 loop spans 13 amino acids. V lost 5 bases and J 12 bases, leaving 19 bases between the germline ends. Germline CDR1 and CDR2: MNHEY and SMNVEV (reference sequence). The CDR3: CASSPRSLGWHTF. CDR3 nucleotides: TGTGCCAGCAGTCCCAGGAGTTTGGGGTGGCACACCTTC.

The chain is built from TRBV14 and TRBJ2-2, with TRBD1 matching over 7 bases. The germline gives CDR1 SGHDN, CDR2 FVKESK. The CDR3 spans 17 residues. Germline trimming cut 0 bases from V and 3 bases from J; bases unmatched to any gene: 7. This CDR3 reads CASSQDSGQQYTGELFF. CDR3 sequence (DNA): TGTGCCAGCAGCCAAGATTCGGGACAGCAGTACACCGGGGAGCTGTTTTTT.

The V and J genes are TRBV12-3 or TRBV12-4 and TRBJ2-7; tentative D call: TRBD2 (5 bases). This CDR3 comprises 13 residues. V lost 3 bases and J 1 base, leaving 7 bases between the germline ends. The CDR3 DNA reads as TGTGCCAGCAGTTTTCGGGGATCCTACGAGCAGTACTTC. As protein: CASSFRGSYEQYF.